These 21 T cell receptor beta chains were all obtained from the same sample, sequenced in a study of OX40 agonist ivuxolimab in advanced cancers. Sequencing used immunoSEQ multiplex PCR; TCRdb keeps in-frame clones, though not all of them. The profile covers fewer than 55,000 clones, with 80% to 90% appearing a single time and around 15% taken by the ten largest. The sequencing here drew on CD4+ or CD8+ T cells sorted from blood, taken in a trial of the OX40 agonist ivuxolimab. These receptors were taken from an adult with an advanced solid tumor such as melanoma, head and neck, liver or kidney cancer.

This chain uses TRBV7-8 with TRBJ1-2; D gene ambiguous. This CDR3 is built from 14 residues. V lost 4 bases and J lost 8, with 17 bases in between. Germline loops: CDR1 SGHVS, CDR2 FQNEAQ. The CDR3 nucleotides read TGTGCCAGCAGCTGGGTAGACGGGAACGACGGCTACACCTTC. This encodes CASSWVDGNDGYTF.

The rearrangement joins TRBV5-1 to TRBJ2-6; 9 bases agree with TRBD1. The CDR3 extends over 18 amino acids. The V gene's germline CDR1 is SGHRS and CDR2 YFSETQ. After removal of 6 bases from V and 2 bases from J, the junction contained 12 bases not matched to a gene. The CDR3 protein is CASTKTGTGTAGANVLTF. DNA for the CDR3: TGCGCCAGCACTAAAACCGGGACAGGGACGGCTGGGGCCAACGTCCTGACTTTC.

This sequence joins TRBV6-1 and TRBJ1-1; D is perhaps TRBD1 (6 bases). The CDR3 spans 15 residues. Between the trimmed V and J ends, which lost 2 bases and 4 bases, there was a span of 14 bases. Germline lookup yields CDR1 MNHNS and CDR2 SASEGT. CDR3 coding DNA: TGTGCCAGCAGTGAATTTGGCAGGGGAATCACTGAAGCTTTCTTT. This translates into CASSEFGRGITEAFF.

V is TRBV5-4 and J is TRBJ2-2; possibly TRBD2 for D (5 bases). The germline CDR1 and CDR2 sequences are SGHNT and YYREEE (reference sequence). The length of the CDR3 is 13 residues. The V and J ends lost 4 bases and 4 bases respectively, with 8 bases between them. CDR3 nucleotide sequence: TGTGCCAGCAGCGCTACTAGCACCGGGGAGCTGTTTTTT. As protein: CASSATSTGELFF.

This chain uses TRBV11-3 with TRBJ2-3, with 7 bases matching TRBD1. Germline V CDR1 and CDR2: SGHNT, YENEEA. The CDR3 runs 14 residues. J lost 5 bases, V lost 3 bases, and 5 bases had no gene match. CDR3 amino acids: CASSFSSGGDTQYF. In nucleotides, the CDR3 is TGTGCCAGCAGCTTTAGTTCAGGGGGAGATACGCAGTATTTT.

The chain has TRBV27 and TRBJ2-2, with 10 bases that match TRBD1. Germline V gene sequence: CDR1 MNHEY, CDR2 SMNVEV (reference sequence). CDR3 length: 16 amino acids. Trimming took 5 bases from V and 5 from J; bases not matched to a gene: 8. The CDR3 reads CASSPGQGEYTGELFF. In DNA, the CDR3 is TGTGCCAGCAGTCCCGGACAGGGGGAATATACCGGGGAGCTGTTTTTT.

This chain connects TRBV7-9 to TRBJ1-1; D gene uncertain. CDR3 length equals 13 residues. Trimming left V 6 bases short and J 0 bases short, with 8 bases between. Germline CDR1 reads SEHNR; CDR2 reads FQNEAQ (reference sequence). The CDR3 DNA is TGTGCCAGCAGGTCGGCTGTGAACACTGAAGCTTTCTTT. Translating gives CASRSAVNTEAFF. The full variable domain, its missing parts supplied by reference TRBV7-9 and TRBJ1-1, is DTGVSQNPRHKITKRGQNVTFRCDPISEHNRLYWYRQTLGQGPEFLTYFQNEAQLEKSRLLSDRFSAERPKGSFSTLEIQRTEQGDSAMYLCASRSAVNTEAFFGQGTRLTVV.

V is TRBV5-1 and J is TRBJ2-1; 10 bases map to TRBD1. V lost 4 bases and J lost 8; bases outside the gene matches: 6. Germline V lookup: CDR1 SGHRS, CDR2 YFSETQ. The CDR3 has 14 amino acids. CDR3 sequence (DNA): TGCGCCAGCAGCAACGGACAGGGGGTCGATGAGCAGTTCTTC. Protein: CASSNGQGVDEQFF.

The CDR3 bases are TGCGCCAGCAGCGCCGGGACAGGGGGCATTGATGAGCAGTTCTTC. It yields the protein CASSAGTGGIDEQFF. J is TRBJ2-1 and V is TRBV5-1, with 12 bases matching TRBD1. Trimming removed 4 bases from V and 8 bases from J; junction bases left unmatched: 7. This CDR3 contains 15 residues. Germline values: CDR1 SGHRS, CDR2 YFSETQ. The full variable domain, rest sourced from reference TRBV5-1 and TRBJ2-1, is KAGVTQTPRYLIKTRGQQVTLSCSPISGHRSVSWYQQTPGQGLQFLFEYFSETQRNKGNFPGRFSGRQFSNSRSEMNVSTLELGDSALYLCASSAGTGGIDEQFFGPGTRLTVL.

This clone appeared once. This rearrangement joins TRBV6-5 to TRBJ2-3; 8 nucleotides match TRBD2. The germline CDR1 and CDR2 sequences are MNHEY and SVGAGI. Trimming took 4 bases from V and 4 from J; bases not matched to a gene: 10. This CDR3 spans 16 amino acids. DNA of the CDR3: TGTGCCAGCAGTTCCCTTCTCGCGGGGGGATCAGATACGCAGTATTTT. This translates into CASSSLLAGGSDTQYF.

This clone has just one count. The CDR3 sequence: CAWSVQKANEQFF. The DNA of the CDR3 is TGTGCCTGGAGTGTCCAGAAGGCCAATGAGCAGTTCTTC. The chain couples TRBV30 to TRBJ2-1; unclear D gene. The CDR3 sequence is 13 residues long. Germline V gene data show CDR1 as GTSNPN and CDR2 as SVGIG (reference sequence). The V end was cut by 0 bases, the J end by 6 bases, with 9 bases between. The whole variable domain, filled in from reference TRBV30 and TRBJ2-1, reads SQTIHQWPATLVQPVGSPLSLECTVEGTSNPNLYWYRQAAGRGLQLLFYSVGIGQISSEVPQNLSASRPQDRQFILSSKKLLLSDSGFYLCAWSVQKANEQFFGPGTRLTVL.

As DNA, the CDR3 is TGTGCCAGCAGCTTGGAGAGTGAGCAGTACTTC. Residues: CASSLESEQYF. The chain combines TRBV5-4 with TRBJ2-7; the D is unclear. CDR1 and CDR2 from the germline V gene are SGHNT and YYREEE (reference sequence). Trimming left V 0 bases short and J 7 bases short, with 5 bases between. The CDR3 contains 11 residues. Full variable domain (missing parts from reference TRBV5-4 and TRBJ2-7): ETGVTQSPTHLIKTRGQQVTLRCSSQSGHNTVSWYQQALGQGPQFIFQYYREEENGRGNFPPRFSGLQFPNYSSELNVNALELDDSALYLCASSLESEQYFGPGTRLTVT.

The chain has TRBV15 and TRBJ1-2; 10 bases align to TRBD1. V was clipped by 1 base and J by 6 bases; unmatched bases: 2. This CDR3 is 14 amino acids long. Germline loops: CDR1 LNHNV, CDR2 YYDKDF (reference sequence). CDR3 loop: CATSRGQGADGYTF. The CDR3 nucleotides are TGTGCCACCAGCAGAGGACAGGGGGCTGATGGCTACACCTTC.

The chain uses TRBV7-3 and TRBJ1-2; D might be TRBD1 (5 bases). Germline CDR1 is SGHTA and CDR2 is FQGTGA. CDR3 length: 13 residues. V gave up 2 bases and J gave up 8 bases, with 12 bases separating them. The CDR3 DNA sequence: TGTGCCAGCAGCTTAGGCAGGGATGAGGGCTACACCTTC. It codes for CASSLGRDEGYTF.

V gene TRBV6-5 combines with J gene TRBJ2-7; weak D call: TRBD2 (5 bases). The CDR3 extends over 13 amino acids. The germline gives CDR1 MNHEY, CDR2 SVGAGI. Trimming removed 2 bases from V and 2 bases from J, with 7 bases in between. Here the CDR3 DNA reads TGTGCCAGCAGTTACGACGGGACCTACGAGCAGTACTTC. Translation gives CASSYDGTYEQYF.

V gene TRBV19 combines with J gene TRBJ1-2; D unresolved. Germline lookup yields CDR1 LNHDA and CDR2 SQIVND (reference sequence). The CDR3 has 15 amino acids. Trimming removed 6 bases from V and 0 bases from J, with 14 bases in between. Here the CDR3 reads CASSPSLGANYGYTF. Written as DNA, the CDR3 is TGTGCCAGTAGCCCTTCGTTAGGAGCTAACTATGGCTACACCTTC.

This chain joins TRBV29-1 and TRBJ2-7; tentative D call: TRBD1 (6 bases). The CDR3 consists of 13 residues. V lost 5 bases, J lost 2 bases, and 13 bases lay in between. CDR1 and CDR2 (germline): SQVTM, ANQGSEA. CDR3 residues: CSVPGQFTYEQYF. The CDR3 nucleotides are TGCAGCGTTCCGGGACAATTTACCTACGAGCAGTACTTC.

The V gene is TRBV19, the J gene TRBJ2-1; a weak D match, TRBD1 (6 bases). The CDR3 sequence is 14 residues long. Germline-derived CDR1 and CDR2 are LNHDA and SQIVND (reference sequence). Trimming stripped 6 bases from V and 8 bases from J, with 17 bases between. In DNA form, the CDR3 reads TGTGCCAGTAGGTCCCTACAGGGAATTGATGAGCAGTTCTTC. This sequence encodes CASRSLQGIDEQFF. The entire variable domain, with the rest obtained from reference TRBV19 and TRBJ2-1, is as follows: DGGITQSPKYLFRKEGQNVTLSCEQNLNHDAMYWYRQDPGQGLRLIYYSQIVNDFQKGDIAEGYSVSREKKESFPLTVTSAQKNPTAFYLCASRSLQGIDEQFFGPGTRLTVL.

The chain employs TRBV15 and TRBJ2-6; no reliable D call. The CDR3 sequence is 13 residues long. Germline assignment: CDR1 LNHNV and CDR2 YYDKDF (reference sequence). V lost 5 bases and J lost 1, with 3 bases in between. The CDR3 coding sequence is TGTGCCACCAGCGTATCTGGGGCCAACGTCCTGACTTTC. Translated, it gives CATSVSGANVLTF.

V is TRBV5-4 and J is TRBJ2-3; 10 bases are a match to TRBD1. The V gene end was trimmed by 0 bases and the J gene end by 1 base; junction bases not matched to a gene: 5. The CDR3 consists of 17 residues. In germline, CDR1 is SGHNT, CDR2 YYREEE (reference sequence). Written as DNA, the CDR3 is TGTGCCAGCAGCTTGGGGACAGGGGGTGTGCGCACAGATACGCAGTATTTT. It yields the protein CASSLGTGGVRTDTQYF.

This clone has just a few counts. The chain links TRBV30 to TRBJ1-1; D not resolved. CDR1 and CDR2 from the germline V gene are GTSNPN and SVGIG (reference sequence). The CDR3 has 15 amino acids. Trimming removed 5 bases at V and 3 bases at J, with 19 bases between. CDR3: CAWDAYSTMDTEAFF. CDR3 coding DNA: TGTGCCTGGGATGCGTATAGCACGATGGACACTGAAGCTTTCTTT.